The 20 T cell receptor beta chains below come from one sample, sequenced in a study of CD8 T cell repertoires and HIV-1 epitope variants. These receptors' antigens are unknown. Clones were sequenced by immunoSEQ multiplex PCR, and TCRdb holds only the in-frame ones, with some missing. The sample holds about 5,000 clones, 55% to 80% seen once. Specimen: cultured CD8+ T cells derived from PBMCs. The receptor set was obtained from a male donor with HIV.

This rearrangement joins TRBV28 to TRBJ2-3; 12 bases map to TRBD2. CDR1 and CDR2 (germline): MDHEN, SYDVKM. The CDR3 is 14 amino acids. With 3 bases clipped from V and 14 bases from J, the junction kept 9 bases outside the gene matches. The CDR3 bases are TGTGCCAGCAGTTTTTTCGGGCTAGCGGGAGGGCGGTATTTT. Translating gives CASSFFGLAGGRYF.

The DNA of the CDR3 is TGTGCCAGCAGCTTAGTGGTGGGTACCTACGAGCAGTACTTC. Protein product: CASSLVVGTYEQYF. The genes are TRBV7-2 and TRBJ2-7; no clear D gene. V shed 1 base and J shed 2 bases, with 9 bases lying between them. The CDR3 loop spans 14 amino acids. Germline V CDR1 and CDR2: SGHTA, FQGNSA.

This clone was seen a few times. The genes are TRBV28 and TRBJ2-1; no clear D gene. The CDR3 sequence is 14 residues long. Per the germline V gene, CDR1 is MDHEN and CDR2 is SYDVKM. Trimming removed 3 bases at V and 5 bases at J, with 11 bases between. The CDR3: CASSFSLTNNEQFF. The CDR3 nucleotides are TGTGCCAGCAGTTTCAGCCTTACCAACAATGAGCAGTTCTTC.

The rearrangement links TRBV19 to TRBJ2-1; 10 bases fit TRBD2. CDR1 and CDR2 (germline): LNHDA, SQIVND (reference sequence). V lost 2 bases and J lost 2; bases outside the gene matches: 3. The CDR3 consists of 16 residues. Here the CDR3 DNA reads TGTGCCAGTAGTATAACTAGCGGGGAACCCTACAATGAGCAGTTCTTC. Its translation: CASSITSGEPYNEQFF.

This chain's CDR3 is CASSPSGLSTDTQYF. Here the CDR3 DNA reads TGTGCCAGCAGCCCGTCAGGCCTAAGCACAGATACGCAGTATTTT. The chain couples TRBV7-9 to TRBJ2-3; the D is unclear. Trimming removed 5 bases at V and 0 bases at J, with 12 bases between. Germline CDR1 reads SEHNR; CDR2 reads FQNEAQ (reference sequence). This CDR3 has 15 residues.

The gene calls are TRBV6-5 and TRBJ2-7, with D perhaps matching TRBD2 (5 bases). From germline, CDR1 is MNHEY and CDR2 SVGAGI. The CDR3 has 12 residues. The V end was cut by 6 bases, the J end by 6 bases, with 12 bases between. Here the CDR3 reads CASRFEGGEQYF. As DNA, the CDR3 is TGTGCCAGCAGGTTCGAAGGAGGCGAGCAGTACTTC.

V and J are TRBV4-1 and TRBJ1-1; D is undetermined. The CDR3 covers 11 residues. Germline-derived CDR1 and CDR2 are MGHRA and YSYEKL. V lost 1 base to trimming and J lost 8 bases, with 5 bases between them. The CDR3 is CASSQGVEAFF. CDR3 sequence (DNA): TGCGCCAGCAGCCAAGGTGTCGAAGCTTTCTTT.

V gene TRBV27 combines with J gene TRBJ2-1, with a weak D call TRBD2 (5 bases). The CDR3 consists of 13 residues. Germline V CDR1 and CDR2: MNHEY, SMNVEV (reference sequence). Trimming took 6 bases from V and 4 from J, leaving 10 bases between them. CDR3 bases: TGTGCCAGCAGCTCGGACTTTTACAATGAGCAGTTCTTC. This encodes CASSSDFYNEQFF.

This clone came up a few times. The CDR3 bases are TGCGCCAGCAGTGAGTCGATCTCCACAGATACGCAGTATTTT. Translation: CASSESISTDTQYF. The rearrangement links TRBV10-1 to TRBJ2-3; D ambiguous. V was cut by 0 bases and J by 2 bases, with 6 bases left in between. Germline assignment: CDR1 WNHNN and CDR2 SYGVQD (reference sequence). The CDR3 has 14 amino acids.

This chain joins TRBV19 and TRBJ2-7; D not resolved. The CDR3 consists of 13 residues. Trimming took off 1 base at V and 6 bases at J, with 10 bases between the two ends. Per the germline V gene, CDR1 is LNHDA and CDR2 is SQIVND (reference sequence). In DNA form, the CDR3 reads TGTGCCAGTAGTATAGGCGCGTCGGGCGAGCAGTACTTC. This codes for CASSIGASGEQYF. The complete variable domain, with remaining parts taken from reference TRBV19 and TRBJ2-7, reads DGGITQSPKYLFRKEGQNVTLSCEQNLNHDAMYWYRQDPGQGLRLIYYSQIVNDFQKGDIAEGYSVSREKKESFPLTVTSAQKNPTAFYLCASSIGASGEQYFGPGTRLTVT.

The V call is TRBV28, the J call TRBJ2-1, with D uncertain. The CDR3 runs 14 residues. The ends were cut back, 6 bases at V and 8 bases at J, with 17 bases in the middle. The germline gives CDR1 MDHEN, CDR2 SYDVKM. CDR3 nucleotides: TGTGCCAGCAGAGAGGTGGGCCGAGGCGATGAGCAGTTCTTC. This gives the protein CASREVGRGDEQFF.

V gene TRBV7-6 combines with J gene TRBJ2-6, with a possible D match to TRBD2 (6 bases). Per the germline V gene, CDR1 is SGHVS and CDR2 is FNYEAQ. V was shortened by 5 bases and J by 0 bases, with 17 bases between the two germline ends. This CDR3 comprises 18 residues. The CDR3 sequence is CASSPYVGGVSGANVLTF. CDR3 coding DNA: TGTGCCAGCAGCCCATATGTTGGAGGGGTCTCTGGGGCCAACGTCCTGACTTTC.

The genes are TRBV28 and TRBJ2-1; 7 bases line up with TRBD1. The CDR3 extends over 14 amino acids. The V and J ends lost 6 bases and 5 bases, in that order; junction bases with no gene match: 7. Germline V lookup: CDR1 MDHEN, CDR2 SYDVKM. CDR3 DNA sequence: TGTGCCAGCAGCCTCCAACAGGGGAACAATGAGCAGTTCTTC. This codes for CASSLQQGNNEQFF.

The V gene is TRBV4-3, the J gene TRBJ1-1; 8 positions match TRBD1. Germline CDR1 is LGHNA and CDR2 is YSLEER. CDR3 length: 13 amino acids. With 4 bases clipped from V and 8 bases from J, the junction kept 6 bases outside the gene matches. The CDR3 sequence is CASSRLQGEEAFF. The CDR3 region has the DNA TGCGCCAGCAGCCGTTTACAGGGGGAGGAAGCTTTCTTT.

A single count supports this clone. The chain links TRBV2 to TRBJ1-4; D possibly corresponds to TRBD1 (5 bases). Per germline, CDR1 SNHLY and CDR2 FYNNEI. Trimming took off 0 bases at V and 6 bases at J, with 14 bases between the two ends. The CDR3 sequence is 16 residues long. The DNA for the CDR3 is TGTGCCAGCAGTGAAGCGCTTCAGGGCTGGGATGAAAAACTGTTTTTT. As protein: CASSEALQGWDEKLFF.

V is TRBV4-1 and J is TRBJ1-5; D uncertain. The length of the CDR3 is 14 residues. Germline V gene sequence: CDR1 MGHRA, CDR2 YSYEKL. V was clipped by 3 bases and J by 7 bases, with 13 bases between them. The CDR3 region is CASSHNGIGQPQHF. The CDR3 DNA sequence: TGCGCCAGCAGCCATAACGGGATCGGGCAGCCCCAGCATTTT.

The chain carries TRBV6-5 and TRBJ1-1; the D is unclear. With 2 bases removed from V and 4 bases from J, the gap between germline ends came to 14 bases. The CDR3 loop spans 15 amino acids. The V gene's germline CDR1 is MNHEY and CDR2 SVGAGI. The CDR3 bases are TGTGCCAGCAGTTACGCCAGTGCTTGGAGCACTGAAGCTTTCTTT. It codes for CASSYASAWSTEAFF.

This rearrangement joins TRBV4-3 to TRBJ2-1, with D possibly called TRBD1 or TRBD2 (7 bases each). The CDR3 has 14 residues. Germline V lookup: CDR1 LGHNA, CDR2 YSLEER. The ends were cut back, 1 base at V and 8 bases at J, with 12 bases in the middle. For the CDR3, the DNA is TGCGCCAGCAGCCAAGGGGGAGGGGGCTATGAGCAGTTCTTC. Residues: CASSQGGGGYEQFF.

This sequence joins TRBV5-4 and TRBJ2-5, with 11 bases aligning to TRBD2. Germline lookup yields CDR1 SGHNT and CDR2 YYREEE (reference sequence). The V gene end was trimmed by 2 bases and the J gene end by 2 bases; junction bases not matched to a gene: 2. The CDR3 covers 15 residues. The CDR3 DNA reads as TGTGCCAGCAGCTTTTCTAGCGGGGGGCAAGAGACCCAGTACTTC. Translating it yields CASSFSSGGQETQYF.

The rearrangement uses TRBV25-1 and TRBJ2-1; the D is unclear. V lost 6 bases and J lost 0, with 9 bases in between. The CDR3 has 14 amino acids. Germline assignment: CDR1 MGHDK and CDR2 SYGVNS. The CDR3, as DNA: TGTGCCAGCAGACCGGCGAGCTCCTACAATGAGCAGTTCTTC. Protein product: CASRPASSYNEQFF.